This TCR beta chain is drawn from a study of shared clonotypes between healthy human individuals. This clone has only a few counts. Its antigen is unidentified. This specimen includes other DNA sequences encoding the same CDR3. Study-wide points: All-four-donor shared clonotypes had higher generation probabilities than non-shared clonotypes did.

Deep-level running was used for the assay. The repertoire was sequenced with immunoSEQ multiplex PCR; TCRdb's copy has only in-frame clones and lacks some. The sample has 2,500,000 or so clones, around 93% seen once; the top ten hold around 0.38%. Trimming removed 6 bases from V and 2 bases from J, with 4 bases in between. The CDR3 spans 11 residues. CDR1 is MDHEN and CDR2 is SYDVKM in the germline V gene. This sequence joins TRBV28 and TRBJ2-5; D gene ambiguous. The sequenced material came from naive CD4+ T cells from PBMCs. Subset meaning: CD45RA+ positively selected. The TCR was taken from a man aged 18 to 29 in good health. Some clones in this sample may be carry-over from other donors' samples. CDR3 nucleotides: TGTGCCAGCAGACTGCAAGAGACCCAGTACTTC. This translates into CASRLQETQYF.